The 32 T cell receptor beta chains given below trace back to one sample, sequenced in a study of blood T cell repertoires in COVID-19. Sequencing used immunoSEQ multiplex PCR; TCRdb keeps in-frame clones, though not all of them. This repertoire shows under 450,000 clones, roughly 80% found once; its top ten account for over 0.95%. The sample taken for sequencing was peripheral blood. The receptors here all came from a human donor with acute or convalescent COVID-19. The donor label of this sample is uncertain.

The rearrangement uses TRBV28 and TRBJ2-3, with a tentative D call TRBD2 (5 bases). Trimming took 2 bases from V and 2 from J, leaving 11 bases between them. The CDR3 consists of 15 residues. Per germline, CDR1 MDHEN and CDR2 SYDVKM. CDR3 sequence reads: CASSLLRESTDTQYF. The CDR3 nucleotides are TGTGCCAGCAGTTTACTCCGGGAATCCACAGATACGCAGTATTTT.

This chain links TRBV5-1 with TRBJ1-4; possible D gene TRBD1, 5 bases. The CDR3 spans 11 residues. Trimming left V 3 bases short and J 11 bases short, with 8 bases between. In germline, CDR1 is SGHRS, CDR2 YFSETQ. CDR3 sequence reads: CASSWRGKLFF. The CDR3, as DNA: TGCGCCAGCAGCTGGAGGGGTAAACTGTTTTTT.

This clone showed up just once. The chain recombines TRBV7-6 with TRBJ2-7; TRBD2 matches at 12 bases. The CDR3 is 16 amino acids. Germline assignment: CDR1 SGHVS and CDR2 FNYEAQ. The V segment lost 5 bases and the J segment 0 bases; nucleotides outside the gene matches: 5. DNA of the CDR3: TGTGCCAGCAGCCAGGGACTAGCGGGTGACTCCTACGAGCAGTACTTC. The encoded protein is CASSQGLAGDSYEQYF.

This clone has only a few counts. The chain combines TRBV19 with TRBJ1-1; no clear D gene. CDR1 LNHDA and CDR2 SQIVND come from the germline V gene (reference sequence). The CDR3 consists of 13 residues. V was shortened by 1 base and J by 1 base, with 4 bases between the two germline ends. The CDR3 DNA reads as TGTGCCAGTAGTATAGCATGGAACACTGAAGCTTTCTTT. This sequence encodes CASSIAWNTEAFF.

The rearrangement joins TRBV3-1 (or the pseudogene TRBV3-2) to TRBJ1-3; D remains unclear. Trimming shortened V by 5 bases and J by 0 bases, and 17 bases separated the two germline ends. Germline CDR1 LGHDT, CDR2 YNNKEL (reference sequence). The CDR3 consists of 17 residues. The CDR3: CASSTNKRSHSGNTIYF. The CDR3 nucleotides are TGTGCCAGCAGCACTAACAAACGGAGCCACTCTGGAAACACCATATATTTT.

This chain connects TRBV2 to TRBJ1-5, with 7 bases matching TRBD1. The CDR3 extends over 14 amino acids. Germline V gene sequence: CDR1 SNHLY, CDR2 FYNNEI. The V and J ends lost 7 bases and 12 bases, in that order; junction bases with no gene match: 15. The CDR3 DNA reads TGTGCCAGCATGGGGTATCGGACAGGAATGAACCAGCATTTT. Its translation: CASMGYRTGMNQHF. The variable domain in full, completed from reference TRBV2 and TRBJ1-5, reads EPEVTQTPSHQVTQMGQEVILRCVPISNHLYFYWYRQILGQKVEFLVSFYNNEISEKSEIFDDQFSVERPDGSNFTLKIRSTKLEDSAMYFCASMGYRTGMNQHFGDGTRLSIL.

This sequence joins TRBV7-2 and TRBJ1-2, with 7 positions matching TRBD1. The CDR3 has 13 residues. Germline trimming cut 5 bases from V and 7 bases from J; bases unmatched to any gene: 7. Germline CDR1 SGHTA, CDR2 FQGNSA. This CDR3 is CASSRQGERGYTF. In DNA form, the CDR3 reads TGTGCCAGCAGCCGTCAGGGGGAGCGTGGCTACACCTTC.

DNA of the CDR3: TGTGCCAGCAGTCCTCGACGGAAGGGGGTATCCGGGGCCAACGTCCTGACTTTC. It codes for CASSPRRKGVSGANVLTF. V usage is TRBV27 and J usage is TRBJ2-6; perhaps TRBD1 as D (6 bases). V dropped 5 bases and J dropped 4 bases, with 21 bases sitting between them. The germline V gene has CDR1 MNHEY and CDR2 SMNVEV (reference sequence). CDR3 length: 18 residues. Combining the CDR3 with reference TRBV27 and TRBJ2-6 gives the whole variable domain EAQVTQNPRYLITVTGKKLTVTCSQNMNHEYMSWYRQDPGLGLRQIYYSMNVEVTDKGDVPEGYKVSRKEKRNFPLILESPSPNQTSLYFCASSPRRKGVSGANVLTFGAGSRLTVL.

As regards this clone: Other nucleotide sequences in the sample specify the same CDR3. The rearrangement links TRBV11-2 to TRBJ1-2; D not resolved. Germline values: CDR1 SGHAT, CDR2 FQNNGV. The CDR3 length is 11 residues. V gave up 5 bases and J gave up 2 bases, with 3 bases separating them. CDR3 residues: CASSPNYGYTF. DNA for the CDR3: TGTGCCAGCAGCCCGAACTATGGCTACACCTTC. Looking up the rest from reference TRBV11-2 and TRBJ1-2 gives the full variable domain: EAGVAQSPRYKIIEKRQSVAFWCNPISGHATLYWYQQILGQGPKLLIQFQNNGVVDDSQLPKDRFSAERLKGVDSTLKIQPAKLEDSAVYLCASSPNYGYTFGSGTRLTVV.

V gene TRBV7-9 combines with J gene TRBJ1-5; D perhaps matches TRBD1 (5 bases). CDR1 and CDR2 (germline): SEHNR, FQNEAQ (reference sequence). V lost 5 bases to trimming and J lost 0 bases, with 8 bases between them. The CDR3 runs to 14 residues. In DNA, the CDR3 is TGTGCCAGCAGCGCGGACAATAGCAATCAGCCCCAGCATTTT. Its translation: CASSADNSNQPQHF.

J is TRBJ2-1 and V is TRBV7-9, with TRBD2 as a possible D gene (5 bases). Germline values: CDR1 SEHNR, CDR2 FQNEAQ (reference sequence). The CDR3 totals 14 residues. V was trimmed by 2 bases and J by 5 bases, leaving 10 bases between them. This chain's CDR3 is CASSLTGLNNEQFF. DNA of the CDR3: TGTGCCAGCAGCTTAACCGGACTCAACAATGAGCAGTTCTTC.

V is TRBV19 and J is TRBJ1-5; D is perhaps TRBD1 (5 bases). The CDR3 runs to 16 residues. Germline V CDR1 and CDR2: LNHDA, SQIVND (reference sequence). V was trimmed by 3 bases and J by 0 bases, leaving 12 bases between them. The CDR3 DNA reads TGTGCCAGTAGTATTCTAGGGACTTCTAGCAATCAGCCCCAGCATTTT. As protein: CASSILGTSSNQPQHF.

The chain is built from TRBV5-1 and TRBJ2-1; D perhaps matches TRBD2 (5 bases). The germline CDR1 and CDR2 sequences are SGHRS and YFSETQ. The CDR3 sequence is 15 residues long. Between the trimmed V and J ends, which lost 0 bases and 0 bases, there was a span of 7 bases. The CDR3 DNA follows: TGCGCCAGCAGCTTGGGGAGGAGCTCCTACAATGAGCAGTTCTTC. Translation: CASSLGRSSYNEQFF.

This clone was seen only a few times. The chain has TRBV5-1 and TRBJ1-1, with TRBD1 identical over 7 bases. The CDR3 runs 12 residues. J gave up 11 bases and V 4 bases, and 8 bases lay outside the gene matches. The germline V gene has CDR1 SGHRS and CDR2 YFSETQ. The CDR3 coding sequence is TGCGCCAGCAGCCTTGACAGGGTTAGGGCTTTCTTT. This codes for CASSLDRVRAFF.

The rearrangement joins TRBV18 to TRBJ2-5, with a tentative D call TRBD2 (6 bases). The CDR3 extends over 14 amino acids. CDR1 is KGHSH, CDR2 LQKENI, per germline. Trimming shortened V by 2 bases and J by 9 bases, and 16 bases separated the two germline ends. CDR3 nucleotide sequence: TGTGCCAGCTCACCAGGGAGGCAGGGCAGGGCCCAGTACTTC. This gives the protein CASSPGRQGRAQYF.

This clone was recorded only once. The chain is built from TRBV3-1 (or the pseudogene TRBV3-2) and TRBJ2-7; possible D gene TRBD1, 6 bases. Germline CDR1 and CDR2: LGHDT and YNNKEL (reference sequence). The CDR3 contains 13 residues. The ends were cut back, 4 bases at V and 1 base at J, with 8 bases in the middle. CDR3 sequence reads: CASSRTASYEQYF. CDR3 sequence (DNA): TGTGCCAGCAGCCGGACAGCTTCCTACGAGCAGTACTTC.

The chain couples TRBV6-6 to TRBJ2-1; perhaps TRBD2 as D (5 bases). V lost 2 bases and J lost 8, with 16 bases in between. Germline values: CDR1 MNHNY, CDR2 SVGAGI (reference sequence). The CDR3 length is 15 residues. The CDR3 DNA is TGTGCCAGCAGTTACACGTTAGGAGGATTGGATGAGCAGTTCTTC. Encoded protein: CASSYTLGGLDEQFF.

This chain links TRBV7-9 with TRBJ1-2; a possible D gene is TRBD1 (5 bases). This CDR3 contains 16 residues. CDR1 and CDR2 (germline): SEHNR, FQNEAQ (reference sequence). V lost 5 bases and J 5 bases, leaving 21 bases between the germline ends. In nucleotides, the CDR3 is TGTGCCAGCAGCCCGCCGCTTATTACAGGCGGATATGGCTACACCTTC. Translated: CASSPPLITGGYGYTF.

The chain uses TRBV6-5 and TRBJ2-7, with D perhaps matching TRBD2 (5 bases). Germline V lookup: CDR1 MNHEY, CDR2 SVGAGI. CDR3 size: 12 residues. Between the trimmed V and J ends, which lost 7 bases and 6 bases, there was a span of 13 bases. The CDR3 region has the DNA TGTGCCAGCACCTACGGGGTCGGCGAGCAGTACTTC. It is translated as CASTYGVGEQYF.

This clone was seen only a few times. The chain employs TRBV9 and TRBJ2-7; TRBD1 agrees at 8 bases. With V trimmed by 2 bases and J by 7 bases, 11 bases remained unmatched. The CDR3 runs 15 residues. Germline V lookup: CDR1 SGDLS, CDR2 YYNGEE. The CDR3 reads CASSVRDRQTEEQYF. The CDR3 coding sequence is TGTGCCAGCAGCGTCCGGGACAGGCAGACGGAGGAGCAGTACTTC.

This clone was counted between two and nine times. The rearrangement links TRBV4-1 to TRBJ2-4, with a possible D match to TRBD2 (5 bases). The germline gives CDR1 MGHRA, CDR2 YSYEKL. V was trimmed by 2 bases and J by 0 bases, leaving 17 bases between them. This CDR3 comprises 18 residues. CDR3 protein: CASSQRVGGPVAKNIQYF. The CDR3 DNA follows: TGCGCCAGCAGCCAAAGGGTTGGCGGGCCAGTAGCCAAAAACATTCAGTACTTC.

The V call is TRBV29-1, the J call TRBJ1-1; perhaps TRBD1 as D (6 bases). V was clipped by 3 bases and J by 10 bases, with 12 bases between them. Germline V lookup: CDR1 SQVTM, CDR2 ANQGSEA. CDR3 size: 11 residues. In nucleotides, the CDR3 is TGCAGCGTTGAGTTAGTCAGGGGAGCTTTCTTT. Translated, it gives CSVELVRGAFF.

The rearrangement joins TRBV11-2 to TRBJ1-4, with 10 bases identical to TRBD1. Germline assignment: CDR1 SGHAT and CDR2 FQNNGV. CDR3 size: 14 residues. V was pared by 6 bases and J by 7 bases, with 5 bases of the junction left unmatched. CDR3 sequence: CASRVGQGREKLFF. The CDR3 bases are TGTGCCAGCAGGGTGGGACAGGGGCGTGAAAAACTGTTTTTT.

J is TRBJ2-2 and V is TRBV7-2; the D is unclear. Trimming stripped 4 bases from V and 4 bases from J, with 7 bases between. The CDR3 is 13 residues long. Germline CDR1 is SGHTA and CDR2 is FQGNSA. The CDR3 nucleotides are TGTGCCAGCAGCTATTCGAGCACCGGGGAGCTGTTTTTT. Its protein is CASSYSSTGELFF.

The CDR3 DNA reads TGTGCCAGTAGTAACCGGACAGGGAAGGGACCTTATGGCTACACCTTC. Translating it yields CASSNRTGKGPYGYTF. The J gene is TRBJ1-2, the V gene TRBV19; 8 bases fit TRBD1. Unmatched junction bases numbered 12, after V lost 4 bases and J lost 5 bases. The germline CDR1 and CDR2 sequences are LNHDA and SQIVND (reference sequence). There are 16 residues in the CDR3. The full variable domain, rest sourced from reference TRBV19 and TRBJ1-2, is DGGITQSPKYLFRKEGQNVTLSCEQNLNHDAMYWYRQDPGQGLRLIYYSQIVNDFQKGDIAEGYSVSREKKESFPLTVTSAQKNPTAFYLCASSNRTGKGPYGYTFGSGTRLTVV.

The V and J genes are TRBV28 and TRBJ1-5; TRBD1 matches 7 bases. This CDR3 comprises 15 residues. CDR1 MDHEN and CDR2 SYDVKM come from the germline V gene. J was trimmed by 0 bases and V by 11 bases; bases with no gene match: 10. The CDR3 DNA is TGTGCCGGCCGGGACAGTGGGTATAGCAATCAGCCCCAGCATTTT. It is translated as CAGRDSGYSNQPQHF.

V gene TRBV16 combines with J gene TRBJ1-5; D is possibly TRBD1 (6 bases). Germline lookup yields CDR1 KGHSY and CDR2 FQNENV. This CDR3 is built from 14 residues. V shed 1 base and J shed 11 bases, with 15 bases lying between them. The CDR3 region is CASSQFAGVEAQHF. The CDR3, as DNA: TGTGCCAGCAGCCAATTCGCAGGGGTTGAAGCCCAGCATTTT. Variable domain in full (rest from reference TRBV16 and TRBJ1-5): GEEVAQTPKHLVRGEGQKAKLYCAPIKGHSYVFWYQQVLKNEFKFLISFQNENVFDETGMPKERFSAKCLPNSPCSLEIQATKLEDSAVYFCASSQFAGVEAQHFGDGTRLSIL.

V and J are TRBV6-4 and TRBJ1-2, with D possibly matching TRBD1 (5 bases). Per the germline V gene, CDR1 is MRHNA and CDR2 is SNTAGT. The CDR3 runs to 13 residues. V shed 7 bases and J shed 6 bases, with 15 bases lying between them. The CDR3 sequence is CASNSWGTHGYTF. For the CDR3, the DNA is TGTGCCAGCAATAGCTGGGGGACTCATGGCTACACCTTC.

This clone was seen once. V usage is TRBV24-1 and J usage is TRBJ1-1; TRBD1 is a possible D gene (6 bases). The CDR3 loop spans 14 amino acids. V was pared by 3 bases and J by 5 bases, with 12 bases between. The germline gives CDR1 KGHDR, CDR2 SFDVKD. DNA of the CDR3: TGTGCCACCAGTGATGGGGGGGCAGGGACTGAAGCTTTCTTT. Translation: CATSDGGAGTEAFF.

The chain has TRBV6-5 and TRBJ1-5; 7 positions match TRBD1. Germline CDR1 and CDR2: MNHEY and SVGAGI. Trimming took 7 bases from V and 5 from J; bases not matched to a gene: 8. The CDR3 consists of 14 residues. As DNA, the CDR3 is TGTGCCAGCATGAGACAGGGTAACCATCAGCCCCAGCATTTT. Residues: CASMRQGNHQPQHF.

This clone showed up just a few times. The chain carries TRBV9 and TRBJ1-1; TRBD1 matches 8 bases. The germline CDR1 and CDR2 sequences are SGDLS and YYNGEE. This CDR3 comprises 14 residues. With 2 bases clipped from V and 8 bases from J, the junction kept 8 bases outside the gene matches. The CDR3, as DNA: TGTGCCAGCAGCGTGGCCGGGACAGGACCCGAAGCTTTCTTT. It yields the protein CASSVAGTGPEAFF.

The gene calls are TRBV2 and TRBJ1-6, with D possibly TRBD1 on 5 matching bases. Germline V gene sequence: CDR1 SNHLY, CDR2 FYNNEI. The ends were cut back, 0 bases at V and 7 bases at J, with 13 bases in the middle. This CDR3 region has 16 residues. Here the CDR3 DNA reads TGTGCCAGCAGTGAAGCTGGGGCCTGGGGAAATTCACCCCTCCACTTT. Translating it yields CASSEAGAWGNSPLHF.